These 10 T cell receptor beta chains came from one sample sequenced in a study of neoadjuvant anti-PD-1 for oral cavity cancer. Sequencing was performed with immunoSEQ multiplex PCR; in TCRdb, only in-frame clones are kept and a portion is missing. The profile shows about 72,000 clones, around 83% of them singletons. Sequenced here: PBMCs, sampled before nivolumab (anti-PD-1) treatment. The receptors derive from a person between 35 and 79 years old with oral cavity squamous cell carcinoma.

The CDR3 protein is CASSLAAHRDQETQYF. Here the CDR3 DNA reads TGCGCCAGCAGCTTAGCGGCACACAGGGACCAAGAGACCCAGTACTTC. The rearrangement links TRBV5-1 to TRBJ2-5, with a tentative D call TRBD1 (6 bases). The CDR3 runs 16 residues. V lost 2 bases and J lost 0, with 14 bases in between. Germline V gene lookup returns CDR1 SGHRS and CDR2 YFSETQ.

The chain joins TRBV5-8 to TRBJ2-3; D not resolved. The CDR3 has 16 amino acids. The germline V gene has CDR1 SGHTS and CDR2 YDEGEE. With 7 bases removed from V and 0 bases from J, the gap between germline ends came to 18 bases. CDR3 in DNA: TGTGCCAGCCCGAACCCCCCCGGCGAGAGCACAGATACGCAGTATTTT. It is translated as CASPNPPGESTDTQYF.

The chain recombines TRBV19 with TRBJ1-5; perhaps TRBD1 as D (5 bases). The CDR3 is made up of 16 amino acids. Germline V gene lookup returns CDR1 LNHDA and CDR2 SQIVND (reference sequence). V was clipped by 4 bases and J by 7 bases, with 20 bases between them. CDR3 amino acids: CASSSAGTPLGQPQHF. For the CDR3, the DNA is TGTGCCAGTAGTAGCGCCGGGACCCCCCTGGGGCAGCCCCAGCATTTT.

The V call is TRBV21-1, the J call TRBJ2-3; the tabulated D call, TRBD1, remains unverified against the DNA. TRBV21-1 is a pseudogene locus. The CDR3 has 17 residues. CDR3 nucleotides: TGTGCCAGCAGCAAAGCGCCGACAGGGCCATCCACAGATACGCAGTATTTT. This translates into CASSKAPTGPSTDTQYF.

The chain couples TRBV7-8 to TRBJ2-5; TRBD2 matches 13 bases. From germline, CDR1 is SGHVS and CDR2 FQNEAQ. Trimming cost V 6 bases and J 1 base; bases outside gene matches: 5. The CDR3 covers 16 residues. The CDR3 coding sequence is TGTGCCAGCAGTATGCGACTAGCGGGAGGCCAAGAGACCCAGTACTTC. Translated: CASSMRLAGGQETQYF. Full variable domain (missing parts from reference TRBV7-8 and TRBJ2-5): GAGVSQSPRYKVAKRGQDVALRCDPISGHVSLFWYQQALGQGPEFLTYFQNEAQLDKSGLPSDRFFAERPEGSVSTLKIQRTQQEDSAVYLCASSMRLAGGQETQYFGPGTRLLVL.

The V and J genes are TRBV27 and TRBJ1-2; D is uncertain. Germline V gives CDR1 MNHEY, CDR2 SMNVEV (reference sequence). The CDR3 consists of 13 residues. Trimming took off 3 bases at V and 8 bases at J, with 13 bases between the two ends. CDR3 sequence (DNA): TGTGCCAGCAGTTTGGTGGGTTCGTCCGGCTACACCTTC. Protein product: CASSLVGSSGYTF.

The chain couples TRBV9 to TRBJ1-3; 8 bases are shared with TRBD1. With V trimmed by 5 bases and J by 6 bases, 7 bases remained unmatched. The V gene's germline CDR1 is SGDLS and CDR2 YYNGEE. The CDR3 has 14 residues. The CDR3 here is CASSSGGYENTIYF. As DNA, the CDR3 is TGTGCCAGCAGTTCAGGGGGCTATGAAAACACCATATATTTT.

The genes are TRBV11-2 and TRBJ2-1; D possibly uses TRBD1 or TRBD2 (5 bases each). The V gene's germline CDR1 is SGHAT and CDR2 FQNNGV. The CDR3 loop spans 14 amino acids. The V and J ends lost 1 base and 5 bases respectively, with 9 bases between them. As DNA, the CDR3 is TGTGCCAGCAGCTTAGCCGGGACCAACAATGAGCAGTTCTTC. Protein product: CASSLAGTNNEQFF. The full variable domain, completed using reference TRBV11-2 and TRBJ2-1, is EAGVAQSPRYKIIEKRQSVAFWCNPISGHATLYWYQQILGQGPKLLIQFQNNGVVDDSQLPKDRFSAERLKGVDSTLKIQPAKLEDSAVYLCASSLAGTNNEQFFGPGTRLTVL.

The chain recombines TRBV7-6 with TRBJ1-6, with TRBD1 identical over 8 bases. V dropped 4 bases and J dropped 7; count of bases not matched to a gene: 6. This CDR3 region has 15 residues. The germline CDR1 and CDR2 sequences are SGHVS and FNYEAQ. DNA for the CDR3: TGTGCCAGCAGCTCCGGACAGGGTCTAAATTCACCCCTCCACTTT. The encoded protein is CASSSGQGLNSPLHF.

CDR3 bases: TGTGCCAGCAGTGAGTGGGGGGACCGATCCGAGCAGTACTTC. Its translation: CASSEWGDRSEQYF. V is TRBV6-1 and J is TRBJ2-7, with D possibly TRBD2 on 6 matching bases. CDR1 MNHNS and CDR2 SASEGT come from the germline V gene. The CDR3 has 14 residues. Trimming removed 3 bases from V and 6 bases from J, with 15 bases in between.